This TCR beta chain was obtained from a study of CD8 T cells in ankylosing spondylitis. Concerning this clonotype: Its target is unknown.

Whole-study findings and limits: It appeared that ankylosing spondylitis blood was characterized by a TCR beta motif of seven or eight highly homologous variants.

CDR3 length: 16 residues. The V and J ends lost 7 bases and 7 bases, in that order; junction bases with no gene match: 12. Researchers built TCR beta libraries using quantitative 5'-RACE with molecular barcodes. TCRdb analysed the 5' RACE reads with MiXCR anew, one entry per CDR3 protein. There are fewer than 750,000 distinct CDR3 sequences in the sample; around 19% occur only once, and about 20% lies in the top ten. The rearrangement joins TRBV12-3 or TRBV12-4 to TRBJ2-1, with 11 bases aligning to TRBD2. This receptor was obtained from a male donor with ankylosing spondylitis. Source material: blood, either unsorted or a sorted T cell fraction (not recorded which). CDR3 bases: TGTGCCAGCAACACCGGACCGGGACTAGCGGATAATGAGCAGTTCTTC. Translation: CASNTGPGLADNEQFF.